This T cell receptor (beta chain) comes out of a study of early T cells in non-severe SARS-CoV-2 infection. Study at large: Investigators sequenced bulk RNA drawn from unsorted whole blood, and chains remained unpaired. Study-wide results and limits: Matches to VDJdb favored anti-spike CD8 responses and missed private and CD4 specificities.

This clonotype was seen ten or more times. Its antigen is unknown. Attachment of unique molecular identifiers to individual cDNA molecules was performed. TCRdb re-analysed the 5' RACE reads in MiXCR, keeping a single row per CDR3 protein. The sample holds around 50,000 distinct CDR3 sequences; roughly 6.2% are singletons and the top ten take 3% to 4.5%. CDR1 and CDR2 (germline): SGDLS, YYNGEE. V dropped 0 bases and J dropped 1 base, with 7 bases sitting between them. The CDR3 is made up of 14 amino acids. The origin of this receptor is an adult who was a healthcare worker with PCR-confirmed SARS-CoV-2 infection or an uninfected control (not recorded which). The chain uses TRBV9 and TRBJ2-5, with D perhaps matching TRBD2 (6 bases). Sequences were obtained from whole blood. The CDR3 DNA follows: TGTGCCAGCAGCGTAGCGGGGGTCCAAGAGACCCAGTACTTC. Protein sequence: CASSVAGVQETQYF.